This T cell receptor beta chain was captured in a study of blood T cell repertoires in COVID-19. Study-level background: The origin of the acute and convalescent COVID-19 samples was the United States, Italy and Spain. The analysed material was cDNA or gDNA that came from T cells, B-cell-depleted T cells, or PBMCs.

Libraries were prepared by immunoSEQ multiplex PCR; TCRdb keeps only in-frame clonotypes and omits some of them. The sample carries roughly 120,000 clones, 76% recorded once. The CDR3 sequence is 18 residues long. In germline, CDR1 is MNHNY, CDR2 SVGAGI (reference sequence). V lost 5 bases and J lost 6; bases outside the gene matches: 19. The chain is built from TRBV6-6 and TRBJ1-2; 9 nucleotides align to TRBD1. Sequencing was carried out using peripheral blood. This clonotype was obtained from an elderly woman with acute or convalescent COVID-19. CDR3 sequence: CASSRHSTPSGTGNGYTF. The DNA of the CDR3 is TGTGCCAGCAGTCGTCATTCTACTCCATCCGGGACAGGGAATGGCTACACCTTC.